This T cell receptor beta chain was profiled in a study of T-cell memory formation after mild COVID-19. Study results and limitations: Cross-reactive memory appears to have joined, as suggested by some responding clones showing up in pre-infection memory. CD4+ contracting clones were mainly CM and EM; CD8+ ones, EMRA.

One entry per CDR3 protein, called by TCRdb with MiXCR from the 5' RACE reads. Seen here are some 210,000 distinct CDR3 sequences, 25% to 35% observed once, and the top ten hold roughly an eighth. The CDR3 has 13 residues. Deletions cut 7 bases from V and 7 bases from J, with 13 bases between. The germline CDR1 and CDR2 sequences are KGHDR and SFDVKD. Worth noting for this clonotype: Its antigen is not known.

This receptor was obtained from an adult woman who had mild COVID-19 (a few samples of this study predate the infection). Cell type and time point are not known. V is TRBV24-1 and J is TRBJ1-5; D is unclear. Sequencing input: PBMCs or a T cell subset sorted from them (not recorded which). The CDR3 spells CATSGVGGQPQHF. CDR3 DNA sequence: TGTGCCACCAGCGGGGTTGGCGGACAGCCCCAGCATTTT.